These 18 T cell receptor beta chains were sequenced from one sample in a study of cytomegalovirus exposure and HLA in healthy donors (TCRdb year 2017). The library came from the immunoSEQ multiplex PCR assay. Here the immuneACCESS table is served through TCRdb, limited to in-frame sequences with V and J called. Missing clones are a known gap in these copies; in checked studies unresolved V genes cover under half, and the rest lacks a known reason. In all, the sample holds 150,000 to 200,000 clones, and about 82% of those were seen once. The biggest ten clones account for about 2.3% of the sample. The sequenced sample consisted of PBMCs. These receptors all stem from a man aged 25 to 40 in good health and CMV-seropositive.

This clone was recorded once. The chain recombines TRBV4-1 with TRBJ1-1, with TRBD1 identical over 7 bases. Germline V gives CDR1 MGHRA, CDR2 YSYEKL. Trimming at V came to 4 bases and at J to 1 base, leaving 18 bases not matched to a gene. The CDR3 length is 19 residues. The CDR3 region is CASSLLKGRPWTGNTEAFF. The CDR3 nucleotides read TGCGCCAGCAGCCTATTAAAGGGCCGACCGTGGACAGGGAACACTGAAGCTTTCTTT.

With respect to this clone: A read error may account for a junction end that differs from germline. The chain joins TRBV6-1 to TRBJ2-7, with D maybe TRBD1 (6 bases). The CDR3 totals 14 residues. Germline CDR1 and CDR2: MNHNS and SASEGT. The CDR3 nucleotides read TGTGCCAGCAGCGAAGCAGGACAGACCTACGAGCAGTACTTC. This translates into CASSEAGQTYEQYF.

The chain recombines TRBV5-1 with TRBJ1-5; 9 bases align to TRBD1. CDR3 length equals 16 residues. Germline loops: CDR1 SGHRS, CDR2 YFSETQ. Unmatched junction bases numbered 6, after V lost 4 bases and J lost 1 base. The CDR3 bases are TGCGCCAGCAGCCCGGGACAGGGCCGAAGCAATCAGCCCCAGCATTTT. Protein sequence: CASSPGQGRSNQPQHF.

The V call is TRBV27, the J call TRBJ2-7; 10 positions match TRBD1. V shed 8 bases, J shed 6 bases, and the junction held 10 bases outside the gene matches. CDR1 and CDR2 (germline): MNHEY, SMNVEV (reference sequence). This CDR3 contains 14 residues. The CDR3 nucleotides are TGTGCCAGCGCCTTGGGACAGGGGCGTTCCGAGCAGTACTTC. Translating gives CASALGQGRSEQYF.

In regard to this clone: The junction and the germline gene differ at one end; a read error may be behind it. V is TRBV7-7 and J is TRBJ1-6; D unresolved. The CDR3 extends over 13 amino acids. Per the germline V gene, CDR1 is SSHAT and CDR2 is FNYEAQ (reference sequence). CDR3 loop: CASSLGLNSPLHF. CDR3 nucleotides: TGTGCTAGCAGCTTAGGTCTGAATTCACCCCTCCACTTT.

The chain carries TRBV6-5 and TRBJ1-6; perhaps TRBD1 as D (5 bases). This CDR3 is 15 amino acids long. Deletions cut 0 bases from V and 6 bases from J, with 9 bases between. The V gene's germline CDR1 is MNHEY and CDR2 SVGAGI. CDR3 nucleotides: TGTGCCAGCAGTTACTCGCAGGGTATTAATTCACCCCTCCACTTT. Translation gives CASSYSQGINSPLHF.

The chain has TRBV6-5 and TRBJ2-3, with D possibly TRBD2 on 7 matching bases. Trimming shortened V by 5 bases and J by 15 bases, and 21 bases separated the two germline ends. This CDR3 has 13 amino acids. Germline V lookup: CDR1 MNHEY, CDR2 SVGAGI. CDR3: CASSPTVAGAIYF. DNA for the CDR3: TGTGCCAGCAGTCCCACCGTCGCGGGGGCCATCTATTTT.

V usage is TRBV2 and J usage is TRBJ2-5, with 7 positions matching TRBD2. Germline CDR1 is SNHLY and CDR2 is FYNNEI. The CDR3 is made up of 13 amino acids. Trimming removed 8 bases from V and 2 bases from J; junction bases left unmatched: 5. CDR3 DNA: TGTGCCAGCCTCCCAGCGGGGCAAGAGACCCAGTACTTC. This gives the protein CASLPAGQETQYF.

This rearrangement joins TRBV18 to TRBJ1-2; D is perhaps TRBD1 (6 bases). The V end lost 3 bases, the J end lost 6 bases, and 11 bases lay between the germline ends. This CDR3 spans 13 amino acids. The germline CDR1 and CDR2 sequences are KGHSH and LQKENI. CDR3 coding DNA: TGTGCCAGCTCACCCGAACAGGGAAATGGCTACACCTTC. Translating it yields CASSPEQGNGYTF.

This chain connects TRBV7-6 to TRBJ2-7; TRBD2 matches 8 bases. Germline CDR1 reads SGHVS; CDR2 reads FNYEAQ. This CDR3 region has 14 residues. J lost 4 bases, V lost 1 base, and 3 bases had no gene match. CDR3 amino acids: CASSLGTSSYEQYF. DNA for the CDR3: TGTGCCAGCAGCTTAGGGACTAGCAGTTACGAGCAGTACTTC.

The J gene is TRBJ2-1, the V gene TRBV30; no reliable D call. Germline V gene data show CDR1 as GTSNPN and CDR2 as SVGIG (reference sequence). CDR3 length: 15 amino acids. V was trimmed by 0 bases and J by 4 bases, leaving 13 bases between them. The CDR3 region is CAWSVGVGRYNEQFF. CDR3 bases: TGTGCCTGGAGTGTAGGAGTTGGTCGGTACAATGAGCAGTTCTTC.

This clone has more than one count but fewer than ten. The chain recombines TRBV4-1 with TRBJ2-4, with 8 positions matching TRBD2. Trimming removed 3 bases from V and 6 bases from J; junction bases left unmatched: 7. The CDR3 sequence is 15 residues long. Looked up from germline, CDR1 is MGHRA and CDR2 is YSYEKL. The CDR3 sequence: CASSHAGGGGNIQYF. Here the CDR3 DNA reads TGCGCCAGCAGCCACGCCGGGGGGGGCGGAAACATTCAGTACTTC.

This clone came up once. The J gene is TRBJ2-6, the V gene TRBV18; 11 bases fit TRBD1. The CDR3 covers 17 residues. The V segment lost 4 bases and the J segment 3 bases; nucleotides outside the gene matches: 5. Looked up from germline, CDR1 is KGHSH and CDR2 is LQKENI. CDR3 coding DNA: TGTGCCAGCTCACAGGACAGGGGGCTATTTGGGGCCAACGTCCTGACTTTC. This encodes CASSQDRGLFGANVLTF.

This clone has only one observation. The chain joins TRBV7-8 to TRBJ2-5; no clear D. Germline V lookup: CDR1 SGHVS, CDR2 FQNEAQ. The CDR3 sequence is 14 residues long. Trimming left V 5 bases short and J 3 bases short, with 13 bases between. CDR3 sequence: CASSPREREETQYF. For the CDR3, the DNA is TGTGCCAGCAGCCCCCGCGAACGGGAAGAGACCCAGTACTTC.

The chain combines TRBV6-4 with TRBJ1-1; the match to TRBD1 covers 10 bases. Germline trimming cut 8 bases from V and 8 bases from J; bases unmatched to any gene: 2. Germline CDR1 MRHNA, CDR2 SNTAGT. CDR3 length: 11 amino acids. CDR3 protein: CASRGQGEAFF. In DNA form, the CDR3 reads TGTGCCAGCCGGGGACAGGGGGAAGCTTTCTTT.

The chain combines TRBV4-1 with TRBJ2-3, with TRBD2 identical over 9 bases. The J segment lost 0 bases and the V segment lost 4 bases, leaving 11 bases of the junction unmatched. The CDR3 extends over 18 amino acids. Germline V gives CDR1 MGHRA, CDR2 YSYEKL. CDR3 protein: CASSLDASSGDSTDTQYF. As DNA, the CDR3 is TGCGCCAGCAGCCTAGACGCTTCTAGCGGGGATAGCACAGATACGCAGTATTTT.

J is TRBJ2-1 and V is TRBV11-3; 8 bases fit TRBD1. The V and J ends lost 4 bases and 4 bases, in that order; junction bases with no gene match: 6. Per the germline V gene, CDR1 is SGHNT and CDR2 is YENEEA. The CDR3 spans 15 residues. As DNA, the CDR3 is TGTGCCAGCAGCTCTCCGACAGGGGCTTACAATGAGCAGTTCTTC. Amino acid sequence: CASSSPTGAYNEQFF.

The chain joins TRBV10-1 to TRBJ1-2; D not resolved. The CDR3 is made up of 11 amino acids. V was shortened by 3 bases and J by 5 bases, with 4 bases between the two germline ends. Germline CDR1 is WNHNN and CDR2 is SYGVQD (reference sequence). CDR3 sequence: CASSDGYGYTF. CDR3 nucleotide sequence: TGCGCCAGCAGTGACGGTTATGGCTACACCTTC.